This TCR beta chain was recovered during a study of blood T cell repertoires in COVID-19. Looking at the study overall: Italy, Spain and the United States were the sources of the convalescent and acute COVID-19 samples.

This table comes from immunoSEQ multiplex PCR, and its TCRdb copy is limited to in-frame clones, with some not included. The data contain approximately 130,000 clones, approximately 84% of them singletons. The CDR3 spans 14 residues. The V and J ends lost 0 bases and 8 bases respectively, with 13 bases between them. Germline V lookup: CDR1 KGHSH, CDR2 LQKENI. V and J are TRBV18 and TRBJ1-1; D ambiguous. The origin of this receptor is a human donor in a cohort sampled during active COVID-19. Sequenced material: peripheral blood. The CDR3 region has the DNA TGTGCCAGCTCACCACCGGCGCCAGGATCGGAAGCTTTCTTT. It translates to CASSPPAPGSEAFF.